Listed below are T cell receptor beta chains from one sample, sequenced in a study of shared clonotypes between healthy human individuals. The method was immunoSEQ multiplex PCR; TCRdb's version includes in-frame clones alone and lacks a portion of them. Of 1.4 million or so clones in the sample, roughly 98.5% are singletons; the top ten hold approximately 0.4%. Source material: naive CD4+ T cells sorted from blood. The source is a man aged 25-45 years in good health. Each CDR3 is given with its conserved first and last residue. The D gene is left open where the match is weak. Not all rows give a size; the values are once, few, many and, for expanded clones, a class.

v_gene: TRBV5-4
j_gene: TRBJ1-4
d_gene: .
abundance: .
CDR3nt: TGTGCCAGCAGCAGGAAACAGGGACAAAATGAAAAACTGTTTTTT
CDR3aa: CASSRKQGQNEKLFF

v_gene: TRBV5-4
j_gene: TRBJ2-7
d_gene: TRBD2
abundance: .
CDR3nt: TGTGCCAGCAGCCGAGACCCCGGGACTAGCAACGAGCAGTACTTC
CDR3aa: CASSRDPGTSNEQYF

v_gene: TRBV9
j_gene: TRBJ1-5
d_gene: .
abundance: .
CDR3nt: TGTGCCAGCAGCGTGGGCGTTAATAGCAATCAGCCCCAGCATTTT
CDR3aa: CASSVGVNSNQPQHF

v_gene: TRBV28
j_gene: TRBJ1-2
d_gene: .
abundance: few
CDR3nt: TGTGCCAGCAGTTTCAGGGACTATGGCTACACCTTC
CDR3aa: CASSFRDYGYTF

v_gene: TRBV7-3
j_gene: TRBJ2-3
d_gene: .
abundance: .
CDR3nt: TGTGCCAGCAGCTTACTTGGTGCAGATACGCAGTATTTT
CDR3aa: CASSLLGADTQYF

v_gene: TRBV27
j_gene: TRBJ2-1
d_gene: TRBD1
abundance: .
CDR3nt: TGTGCCAGAGACTTCACAGGGGAAGGAAATGAGCAGTTCTTC
CDR3aa: CARDFTGEGNEQFF

v_gene: TRBV2
j_gene: TRBJ2-7
d_gene: .
abundance: .
CDR3nt: TGTGCCAGCAGGTCGGGCGAGCAGTACTTC
CDR3aa: CASRSGEQYF

v_gene: TRBV27
j_gene: TRBJ2-5
d_gene: .
abundance: .
CDR3nt: TGTGCCAGCAGTATGCGGGGTACGGAGACCCAGTACTTC
CDR3aa: CASSMRGTETQYF

v_gene: TRBV7-2
j_gene: TRBJ2-3
d_gene: .
abundance: .
CDR3nt: TGTGCCAGCAGCCTAGGACTGGATACGCAGTATTTT
CDR3aa: CASSLGLDTQYF

v_gene: TRBV5-1
j_gene: TRBJ2-7
d_gene: TRBD1
abundance: .
CDR3nt: TGCGCCAGCAGCCCAGACGGACAGGTTTTCTACGAGCAGTACTTC
CDR3aa: CASSPDGQVFYEQYF

v_gene: TRBV5-1
j_gene: TRBJ2-6
d_gene: .
abundance: .
CDR3nt: TGCGCCAGGAAAAATACTGGCGCCCCTGGGGCCAACGTCCTGACTTTC
CDR3aa: CARKNTGAPGANVLTF

v_gene: TRBV5-4
j_gene: TRBJ2-1
d_gene: TRBD2
abundance: .
CDR3nt: TGTGCCAGCAGCGACGGGACTAGCGGGAGTCCCTCCTACAATGAGCAGTTCTTC
CDR3aa: CASSDGTSGSPSYNEQFF

v_gene: TRBV14
j_gene: TRBJ2-7
d_gene: .
abundance: .
CDR3nt: TGTGCCAGCAGCCAAGAACTAGCAACCCACGAGCAGTACTTC
CDR3aa: CASSQELATHEQYF

v_gene: TRBV11-2
j_gene: TRBJ1-1
d_gene: .
abundance: once
CDR3nt: TGTGCCAGCAGCTTACCATACGTAGGGGGGGCTGCTTTCTTT
CDR3aa: CASSLPYVGGAAFF

v_gene: TRBV28
j_gene: TRBJ2-2
d_gene: .
abundance: .
CDR3nt: TGTGCCAGCAGTTTGCGGGAAACCACCGGGGAGCTGTTTTTT
CDR3aa: CASSLRETTGELFF

v_gene: TRBV27
j_gene: TRBJ2-2
d_gene: .
abundance: .
CDR3nt: TGTGCCAGCAGTACCGGGACACCGACCGGGGAGCTGTTTTTT
CDR3aa: CASSTGTPTGELFF

v_gene: TRBV9
j_gene: TRBJ1-3
d_gene: TRBD1
abundance: .
CDR3nt: TGTGCCAGCAGCTCCCAGGGGGCAAACACCATATATTTT
CDR3aa: CASSSQGANTIYF

v_gene: TRBV28
j_gene: TRBJ2-3
d_gene: .
abundance: .
CDR3nt: TGTGCCAGCAGTTTTGGCGGGACTTGGGATACGCAGTATTTT
CDR3aa: CASSFGGTWDTQYF

v_gene: TRBV4-3
j_gene: TRBJ2-5
d_gene: TRBD1
abundance: .
CDR3nt: TGCGCCAGCAGCCAAGAGAGGGACAGGCACCAAGAGACCCAGTACTTC
CDR3aa: CASSQERDRHQETQYF

v_gene: TRBV9
j_gene: TRBJ2-3
d_gene: TRBD2
abundance: .
CDR3nt: TGTGCCAGCAGCGTAGATGCTAGCGGGCCCTTGAGAGATACGCAGTATTTT
CDR3aa: CASSVDASGPLRDTQYF

v_gene: TRBV9
j_gene: TRBJ2-2
d_gene: .
abundance: .
CDR3nt: TGTGCCAGCAGCATAGCCCCAGGAGACACCGGGGAGCTGTTTTTT
CDR3aa: CASSIAPGDTGELFF

v_gene: TRBV6-1
j_gene: TRBJ2-2
d_gene: .
abundance: .
CDR3nt: TGTGCCAGCTATTCGGGGGCGAACACCGGGGAGCTGTTTTTT
CDR3aa: CASYSGANTGELFF

v_gene: TRBV9
j_gene: TRBJ2-1
d_gene: .
abundance: .
CDR3nt: TGTGCCAGCAGCGCCGTGGACAATTACAATGAGCAGTTCTTC
CDR3aa: CASSAVDNYNEQFF

v_gene: TRBV5-4
j_gene: TRBJ2-1
d_gene: .
abundance: .
CDR3nt: TGTGCCAGCAGCTTCGGGGGGCTAGCCCTCTCCCTTGAGCAGTTCTTC
CDR3aa: CASSFGGLALSLEQFF

v_gene: TRBV9
j_gene: TRBJ2-7
d_gene: .
abundance: .
CDR3nt: TGTGCCAGCAGCGAACGAGGACAGACACCCTACGAGCAGTACTTC
CDR3aa: CASSERGQTPYEQYF

v_gene: TRBV7-2
j_gene: TRBJ2-7
d_gene: .
abundance: once
CDR3nt: TGTGCCAGCAGCTTCATTTCTTACGAGCAGTACTTC
CDR3aa: CASSFISYEQYF